This passage covers 10 T cell receptor beta chains from one sample sequenced in a study of T cell changes during pregnancy in multiple sclerosis. The method was immunoSEQ multiplex PCR; TCRdb's version includes in-frame clones alone and lacks a portion of them. The repertoire holds 85,000 to 110,000 clones, with approximately 90% as singletons. Sample: peripheral blood, taken after pregnancy. These receptors came from a female donor with multiple sclerosis, enrolled in a pregnancy study.

This clone was counted a single time. This sequence joins TRBV7-2 and TRBJ1-3, with TRBD1 as a possible D gene (5 bases). The CDR3 spans 16 residues. The germline V and J ends were trimmed by 2 bases and 0 bases, with 11 bases remaining between them. Germline CDR1 reads SGHTA; CDR2 reads FQGNSA. Written as DNA, the CDR3 is TGTGCCAGCAGCTTACAGGGAACCATCTCTGGAAACACCATATATTTT. Translating gives CASSLQGTISGNTIYF.

The gene calls are TRBV27 and TRBJ2-7; 13 bases line up with TRBD2. The CDR3 has 15 amino acids. J was trimmed by 4 bases and V by 5 bases; bases with no gene match: 5. Germline CDR1 reads MNHEY; CDR2 reads SMNVEV (reference sequence). The CDR3 sequence: CASSKGLAGLYEQYF. CDR3 coding DNA: TGTGCCAGCAGTAAGGGACTAGCGGGACTATACGAGCAGTACTTC.

On this clone: Germline and junction disagree at one end, which may indicate a read error. This chain uses TRBV28 with TRBJ2-1, with D possibly TRBD2 on 5 matching bases. Germline CDR1 and CDR2: MDHEN and SYDVKM. The CDR3 extends over 11 amino acids. CDR3 sequence reads: CASSSLDSWVF. CDR3 nucleotide sequence: TGTGCCAGCAGCTCTCTGGACTCTTGGGTCTTC.

This chain connects TRBV5-1 to TRBJ2-7, with 11 bases aligning to TRBD1. Germline-derived CDR1 and CDR2 are SGHRS and YFSETQ. Trimming at V came to 3 bases and at J to 6 bases, leaving 5 bases not matched to a gene. The CDR3 is 14 amino acids. As DNA, the CDR3 is TGCGCCAGCAGCTCCGGACAGGGGGCGAGCGAGCAGTACTTC. Encoded protein: CASSSGQGASEQYF.

The rearrangement links TRBV10-3 to TRBJ2-2; a possible D gene is TRBD1 (5 bases). Trimming stripped 2 bases from V and 4 bases from J, with 14 bases between. Germline assignment: CDR1 ENHRY and CDR2 SYGVKD. This CDR3 region has 16 residues. DNA of the CDR3: TGTGCCATCAGTGAGAGCTCGAGACAGACCACCGGGGAGCTGTTTTTT. Its translation: CAISESSRQTTGELFF.

The chain recombines TRBV27 with TRBJ2-2; 9 nucleotides align to TRBD2. Germline V gene lookup returns CDR1 MNHEY and CDR2 SMNVEV (reference sequence). The CDR3 has 18 amino acids. J lost 8 bases, V lost 2 bases, and 15 bases had no gene match. The CDR3 region is CASSLRPPDSGSYGELFF. The CDR3 DNA follows: TGTGCCAGCAGTTTACGCCCCCCGGATAGCGGGAGTTATGGGGAGCTGTTTTTT.

The chain carries TRBV5-1 and TRBJ2-3; 12 bases line up with TRBD2. V lost 1 base, J lost 4 bases, and 10 bases stayed unmatched. Germline CDR1 reads SGHRS; CDR2 reads YFSETQ. There are 18 residues in the CDR3. The CDR3 spells CASSLSRTSGEMADTQYF. CDR3 nucleotide sequence: TGCGCCAGCAGCTTGTCCCGGACTAGCGGGGAAATGGCAGATACGCAGTATTTT. Full variable domain (remainder filled in from reference TRBV5-1 and TRBJ2-3): KAGVTQTPRYLIKTRGQQVTLSCSPISGHRSVSWYQQTPGQGLQFLFEYFSETQRNKGNFPGRFSGRQFSNSRSEMNVSTLELGDSALYLCASSLSRTSGEMADTQYFGPGTRLTVL.

This clone was counted once. The rearrangement links TRBV5-4 to TRBJ2-5; TRBD1 aligns across 9 bases. Germline V gene lookup returns CDR1 SGHNT and CDR2 YYREEE (reference sequence). V was pared by 4 bases and J by 4 bases, with 11 bases of the junction left unmatched. The CDR3 is 16 residues long. Written as DNA, the CDR3 is TGTGCCAGCAGCCCCGGGACAGGGAGGGTTTTAGAGACCCAGTACTTC. The encoded protein is CASSPGTGRVLETQYF.

The genes are TRBV9 and TRBJ1-2; a possible D gene is TRBD1 (5 bases). Trimming stripped 5 bases from V and 4 bases from J, with 9 bases between. The V gene's germline CDR1 is SGDLS and CDR2 YYNGEE. This CDR3 spans 12 amino acids. CDR3 protein: CASRGDGYGYTF. In DNA, the CDR3 is TGTGCCAGCAGAGGGGATGGCTATGGCTACACCTTC.

The chain recombines TRBV9 with TRBJ2-2; 9 nucleotides agree with TRBD1. Germline CDR1 and CDR2: SGDLS and YYNGEE. This CDR3 contains 16 residues. The J segment lost 1 base and the V segment lost 6 bases, leaving 7 bases of the junction unmatched. CDR3 region: CASNRPTGGNTGELFF. Here the CDR3 DNA reads TGTGCCAGCAATAGGCCGACAGGGGGGAACACCGGGGAGCTGTTTTTT.